The sequence of this TCR beta chain was determined in a study of cytomegalovirus exposure and HLA in healthy donors. Germline V gives CDR1 SGHTA, CDR2 FQGNSA. The junction had 7 bases not matched to a gene; V was cut back by 5 bases and J by 9 bases. The CDR3 has 15 residues. PCR used 60 Vbeta primers and 13 Jbeta primers. Generated by immunoSEQ multiplex PCR, the TCRdb table keeps only in-frame clones and is missing some. This sample has around 130,000 clones; 80% occur once, and the top ten carry 2.5% to 3.5%. This TCR derives from a male donor in good health and CMV-seronegative. J is TRBJ1-6 and V is TRBV7-2, with TRBD1 matching over 10 bases. Material: PBMCs. This chain's CDR3 is CASSRDRGLGSPLHF. The CDR3 DNA follows: TGTGCCAGCAGCCGGGACAGGGGTTTAGGTTCACCCCTCCACTTT.